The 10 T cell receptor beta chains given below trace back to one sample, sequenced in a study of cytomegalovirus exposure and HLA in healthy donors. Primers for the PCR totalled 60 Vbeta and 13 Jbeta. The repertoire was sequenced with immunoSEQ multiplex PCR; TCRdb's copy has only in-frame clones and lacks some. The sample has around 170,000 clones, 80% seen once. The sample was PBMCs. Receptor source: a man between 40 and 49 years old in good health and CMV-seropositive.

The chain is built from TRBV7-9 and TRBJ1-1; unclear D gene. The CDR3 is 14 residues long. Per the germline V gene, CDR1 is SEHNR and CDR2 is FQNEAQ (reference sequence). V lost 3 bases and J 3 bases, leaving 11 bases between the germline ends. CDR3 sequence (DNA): TGTGCCAGCAGCTTGCGGGATCAGGACACTGAAGCTTTCTTT. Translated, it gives CASSLRDQDTEAFF. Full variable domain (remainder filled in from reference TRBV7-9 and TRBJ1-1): DTGVSQNPRHKITKRGQNVTFRCDPISEHNRLYWYRQTLGQGPEFLTYFQNEAQLEKSRLLSDRFSAERPKGSFSTLEIQRTEQGDSAMYLCASSLRDQDTEAFFGQGTRLTVV.

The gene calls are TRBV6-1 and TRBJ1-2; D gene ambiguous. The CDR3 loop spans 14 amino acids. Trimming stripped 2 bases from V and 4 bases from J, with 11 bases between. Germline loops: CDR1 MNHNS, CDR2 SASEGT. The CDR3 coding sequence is TGTGCCAGCAGTGAAAACTTCCTGCTCTATGGCTACACCTTC. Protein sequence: CASSENFLLYGYTF.

Written as DNA, the CDR3 is TGTGCCAGCAGCAGTAGCGGGGGCCTCACCGGGGAGCTGTTTTTT. This sequence encodes CASSSSGGLTGELFF. The chain employs TRBV27 and TRBJ2-2, with 9 bases aligning to TRBD2. Germline V lookup: CDR1 MNHEY, CDR2 SMNVEV (reference sequence). The CDR3 runs to 15 residues. Losses at the gene ends were 6 bases for V and 4 bases for J; bases not matched to a gene: 6.

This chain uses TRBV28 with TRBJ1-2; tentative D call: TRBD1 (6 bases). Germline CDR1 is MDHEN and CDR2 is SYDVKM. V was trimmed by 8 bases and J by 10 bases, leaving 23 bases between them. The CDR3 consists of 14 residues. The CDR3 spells CASSLPARGAVYTF. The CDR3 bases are TGTGCCAGCTCACTTCCCGCCAGGGGAGCTGTCTACACCTTC.

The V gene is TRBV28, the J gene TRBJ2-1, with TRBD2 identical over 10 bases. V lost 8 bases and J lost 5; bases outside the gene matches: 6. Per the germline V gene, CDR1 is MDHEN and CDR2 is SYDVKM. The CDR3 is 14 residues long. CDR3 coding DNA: TGTGCCAGCCGGCTAGCGGGGGCCAACAATGAGCAGTTCTTC. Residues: CASRLAGANNEQFF.

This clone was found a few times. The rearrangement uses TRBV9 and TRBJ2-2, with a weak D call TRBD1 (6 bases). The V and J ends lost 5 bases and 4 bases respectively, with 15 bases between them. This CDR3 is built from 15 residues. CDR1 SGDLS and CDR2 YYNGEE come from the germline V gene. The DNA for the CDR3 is TGTGCCAGCAGGGGAGCCCAGGGGCCCACCGGGGAGCTGTTTTTT. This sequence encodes CASRGAQGPTGELFF.

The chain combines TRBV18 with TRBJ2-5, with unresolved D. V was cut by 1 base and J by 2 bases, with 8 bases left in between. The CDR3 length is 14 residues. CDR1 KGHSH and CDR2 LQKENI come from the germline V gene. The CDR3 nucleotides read TGTGCCAGCTCACCACTACATCAACAAGAGACCCAGTACTTC. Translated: CASSPLHQQETQYF.

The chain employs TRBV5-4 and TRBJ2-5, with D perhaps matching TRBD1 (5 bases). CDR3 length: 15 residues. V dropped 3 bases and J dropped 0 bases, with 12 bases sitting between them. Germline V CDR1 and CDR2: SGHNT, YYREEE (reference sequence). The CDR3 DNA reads TGTGCCAGCAGCTCTCCTTCGACAGACCAAGAGACCCAGTACTTC. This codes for CASSSPSTDQETQYF.

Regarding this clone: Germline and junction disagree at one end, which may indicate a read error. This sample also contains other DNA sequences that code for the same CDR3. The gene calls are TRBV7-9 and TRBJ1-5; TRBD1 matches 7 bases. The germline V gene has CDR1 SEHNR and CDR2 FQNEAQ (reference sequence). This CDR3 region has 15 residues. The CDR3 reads CASSSYRGGNQPQHF. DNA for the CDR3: TGTGCCAGCAGCTCATACAGGGGTGGCAATCAACCCCAGCATTTT.

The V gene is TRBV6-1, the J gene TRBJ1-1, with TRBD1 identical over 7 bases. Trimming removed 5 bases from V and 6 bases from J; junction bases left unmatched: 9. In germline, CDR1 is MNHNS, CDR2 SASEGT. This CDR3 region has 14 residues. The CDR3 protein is CASSHSLTGAEAFF. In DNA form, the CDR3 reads TGTGCCAGCAGTCACTCTTTAACAGGGGCTGAAGCTTTCTTT.